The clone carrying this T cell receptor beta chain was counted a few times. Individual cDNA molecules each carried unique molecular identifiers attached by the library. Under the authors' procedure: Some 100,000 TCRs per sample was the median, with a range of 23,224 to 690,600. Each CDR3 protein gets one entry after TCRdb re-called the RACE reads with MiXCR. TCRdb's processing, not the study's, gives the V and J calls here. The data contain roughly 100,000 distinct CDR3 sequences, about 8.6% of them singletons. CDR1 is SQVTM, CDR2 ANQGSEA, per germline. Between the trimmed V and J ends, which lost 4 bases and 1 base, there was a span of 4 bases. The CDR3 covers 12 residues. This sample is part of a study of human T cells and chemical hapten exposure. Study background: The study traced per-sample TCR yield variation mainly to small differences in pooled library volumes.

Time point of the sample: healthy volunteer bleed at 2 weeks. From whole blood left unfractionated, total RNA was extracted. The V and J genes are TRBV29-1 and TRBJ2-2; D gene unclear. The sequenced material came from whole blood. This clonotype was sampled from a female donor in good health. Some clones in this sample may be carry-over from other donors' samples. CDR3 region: CSVGENTGELFF. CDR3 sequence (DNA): TGCAGCGTTGGAGAGAACACCGGGGAGCTGTTTTTT.